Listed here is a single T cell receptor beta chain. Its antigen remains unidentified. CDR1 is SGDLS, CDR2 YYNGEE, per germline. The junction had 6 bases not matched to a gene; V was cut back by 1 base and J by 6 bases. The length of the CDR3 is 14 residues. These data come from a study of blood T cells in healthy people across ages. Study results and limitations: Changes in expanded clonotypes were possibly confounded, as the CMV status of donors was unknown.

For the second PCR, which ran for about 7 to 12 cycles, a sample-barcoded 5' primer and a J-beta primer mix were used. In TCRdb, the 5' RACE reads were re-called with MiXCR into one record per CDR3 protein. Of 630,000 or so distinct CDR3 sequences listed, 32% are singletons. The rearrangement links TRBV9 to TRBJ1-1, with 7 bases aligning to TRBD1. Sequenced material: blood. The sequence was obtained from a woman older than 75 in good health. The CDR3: CASSVSTGKAEAFF. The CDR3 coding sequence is TGTGCCAGCAGCGTATCGACAGGGAAGGCTGAAGCTTTCTTT.